These 22 T cell receptor beta chains share one sample of origin, sequenced in a study of memory CD4+ T cells and cytomegalovirus serostatus. Single viable CD3+CD4+CD8-CD45RO+ cells were sorted as the memory CD4+ T cells. Clones were sequenced by immunoSEQ multiplex PCR, and TCRdb holds only the in-frame ones, with some missing. The sample consists of about 60,000 clones, 70% to 85% of them appearing once. The sequencing input was memory CD4+ T cells from blood. Receptors were obtained from an adult in good health and CMV-seronegative.

This clone was detected only once. The chain is built from TRBV2 and TRBJ2-1, with D possibly matching TRBD1 (5 bases). V lost 1 base, J lost 5 bases, and 12 bases lay in between. There are 15 residues in the CDR3. Looked up from germline, CDR1 is SNHLY and CDR2 is FYNNEI. CDR3 residues: CASSEDRSSHNEQFF. The CDR3 DNA sequence: TGTGCCAGCAGTGAAGACAGGAGTTCTCACAATGAGCAGTTCTTC. The whole variable domain, remainder taken from reference TRBV2 and TRBJ2-1, is EPEVTQTPSHQVTQMGQEVILRCVPISNHLYFYWYRQILGQKVEFLVSFYNNEISEKSEIFDDQFSVERPDGSNFTLKIRSTKLEDSAMYFCASSEDRSSHNEQFFGPGTRLTVL.

V gene TRBV5-4 combines with J gene TRBJ1-1; perhaps TRBD1 as D (6 bases). Per germline, CDR1 SGHNT and CDR2 YYREEE (reference sequence). Trimming stripped 4 bases from V and 5 bases from J, with 15 bases between. The CDR3 has 14 amino acids. CDR3 coding DNA: TGTGCCAGCAGCCAGGGGACCGAACGGACTGAAGCTTTCTTT. This encodes CASSQGTERTEAFF. The full variable domain, rest sourced from reference TRBV5-4 and TRBJ1-1, is ETGVTQSPTHLIKTRGQQVTLRCSSQSGHNTVSWYQQALGQGPQFIFQYYREEENGRGNFPPRFSGLQFPNYSSELNVNALELDDSALYLCASSQGTERTEAFFGQGTRLTVV.

CDR3: CSVEDRDRRNEKLFF. The CDR3 DNA is TGCAGCGTTGAAGATCGGGACAGGCGTAATGAAAAACTGTTTTTT. The rearrangement uses TRBV29-1 and TRBJ1-4; the match to TRBD1 covers 8 bases. The length of the CDR3 is 15 residues. Germline trimming cut 0 bases from V and 4 bases from J; bases unmatched to any gene: 4. CDR1 is SQVTM, CDR2 ANQGSEA, per germline.

The chain joins TRBV5-1 to TRBJ1-4, with D possibly TRBD1 on 5 matching bases. CDR1 is SGHRS, CDR2 YFSETQ, per germline. Trimming removed 4 bases at V and 4 bases at J, with 20 bases between. The CDR3 has 17 residues. The CDR3 reads CASSQTRFQGLNEKLFF. Written as DNA, the CDR3 is TGCGCCAGCAGCCAAACCCGCTTCCAGGGACTTAATGAAAAACTGTTTTTT.

This clone was seen once. This CDR3 reads CASSLLSEVTDTQYF. The CDR3 coding sequence is TGTGCCAGTAGTCTCCTTAGCGAGGTAACAGATACGCAGTATTTT. The chain carries TRBV19 and TRBJ2-3; D may be TRBD2 (5 bases). Trimming left V 5 bases short and J 3 bases short, with 15 bases between. The CDR3 extends over 15 amino acids. CDR1 and CDR2 from the germline V gene are LNHDA and SQIVND (reference sequence).

This chain links TRBV6-1 with TRBJ1-1; unclear D gene. The length of the CDR3 is 12 residues. V was cut by 8 bases and J by 4 bases, with 11 bases left in between. Per germline, CDR1 MNHNS and CDR2 SASEGT. CDR3 protein: CASQHSGTEAFF. The CDR3 DNA follows: TGTGCCAGCCAACATAGCGGCACTGAAGCTTTCTTT.

The gene calls are TRBV6-6 and TRBJ1-5; 7 bases agree with TRBD1. Trimming cost V 5 bases and J 2 bases; bases outside gene matches: 3. The CDR3 spans 14 residues. Germline-derived CDR1 and CDR2 are MNHNY and SVGAGI (reference sequence). The CDR3 here is CASSGQVGNQPQHF. The CDR3, as DNA: TGTGCCAGCAGTGGACAGGTTGGCAATCAGCCCCAGCATTTT.

The chain employs TRBV19 and TRBJ1-5; tentative D call: TRBD1 (5 bases). CDR1 and CDR2 (germline): LNHDA, SQIVND (reference sequence). CDR3 size: 13 residues. V gave up 4 bases and J gave up 9 bases, with 13 bases separating them. The CDR3 loop reads CASSSQGKGPQHF. As DNA, the CDR3 is TGTGCCAGTAGTAGTCAGGGCAAGGGGCCCCAGCATTTT.

The V and J genes are TRBV19 and TRBJ1-1, with D perhaps TRBD1 (5 bases). This CDR3 spans 13 amino acids. Germline values: CDR1 LNHDA, CDR2 SQIVND (reference sequence). The ends were cut back, 4 bases at V and 5 bases at J, with 11 bases in the middle. CDR3 bases: TGTGCCAGTAGTAATCAGGGTGAGACTGAAGCTTTCTTT. It translates to CASSNQGETEAFF.

This chain joins TRBV9 and TRBJ1-2; D is possibly TRBD1 (5 bases). Deletions cut 4 bases from V and 7 bases from J, with 14 bases between. The CDR3 totals 13 residues. Germline CDR1 is SGDLS and CDR2 is YYNGEE. The CDR3 loop reads CASSLSIGGGYTF. CDR3 in DNA: TGTGCCAGCAGCCTCTCTATCGGGGGTGGCTACACCTTC.

This clone came up once. V usage is TRBV6-5 and J usage is TRBJ1-6, with D possibly matching TRBD1 (5 bases). CDR1 is MNHEY, CDR2 SVGAGI, per germline. The CDR3 loop spans 14 amino acids. The V end was cut by 6 bases, the J end by 6 bases, with 12 bases between. The DNA for the CDR3 is TGTGCCAGCAGGCGGGGGTTATTTAATTCACCCCTCCACTTT. Its protein product is CASRRGLFNSPLHF.

The chain is built from TRBV27 and TRBJ2-6, with a possible D match to TRBD2 (5 bases). V lost 6 bases, J lost 12 bases, and 24 bases lay in between. Germline V lookup: CDR1 MNHEY, CDR2 SMNVEV (reference sequence). The CDR3 runs 16 residues. This CDR3 reads CASRIARDGLPGVLTF. The CDR3 bases are TGTGCCAGCAGAATCGCCCGAGACGGACTCCCCGGCGTCCTGACTTTC.

In the case of this clone: Other DNA sequences of this sample code for an identical CDR3. CDR3: CSAGNNEQFF. DNA for the CDR3: TGCAGTGCTGGGAACAATGAGCAGTTCTTC. The V and J genes are TRBV20-1 and TRBJ2-1, with unresolved D. CDR1 and CDR2 from the germline V gene are DFQATT and SNEGSKA (reference sequence). The length of the CDR3 is 10 residues. The V gene lost 5 bases and the J gene lost 5 bases, with 4 bases spanning the gap.

Only a few counts were recorded for this clone. The chain combines TRBV4-1 with TRBJ1-1; D perhaps matches TRBD1 (5 bases). Germline CDR1 reads MGHRA; CDR2 reads YSYEKL. Deletions cut 6 bases from V and 2 bases from J, with 13 bases between. The CDR3 consists of 14 residues. In DNA, the CDR3 is TGCGCCAGCAGGGGGGTGACAACTAACACTGAAGCTTTCTTT. This translates into CASRGVTTNTEAFF.

This clone was detected only once. This chain links TRBV21-1 with TRBJ1-2; TRBD1, as called in the table, went unchecked against the DNA. TRBV21-1 is recorded as a pseudogene. The CDR3 has 15 residues. CDR3: CASSHRDRVDHGYTF. CDR3 DNA sequence: TGTGCCAGCAGCCACCGGGACAGGGTCGATCATGGCTACACCTTC.

This chain links TRBV6-1 with TRBJ2-5; TRBD2 aligns across 9 bases. V lost 4 bases to trimming and J lost 2 bases; unmatched junction nucleotides: 2. Germline loops: CDR1 MNHNS, CDR2 SASEGT. The CDR3 is made up of 14 amino acids. CDR3 nucleotide sequence: TGTGCCAGCAGTGGTCTAGCGGGGCAAGAGACCCAGTACTTC. Residues: CASSGLAGQETQYF.

Only a few counts were recorded for this clone. The genes are TRBV28 and TRBJ2-2, with 7 positions matching TRBD2. The V gene's germline CDR1 is MDHEN and CDR2 SYDVKM. The CDR3 runs 16 residues. V lost 7 bases, J lost 1 base, and 9 bases stayed unmatched. CDR3 bases: TGTGCCAGCACCAATAAAAAGCGGGGGAACACCGGGGAGCTGTTTTTT. Translating gives CASTNKKRGNTGELFF.

The gene calls are TRBV7-9 and TRBJ2-1; 8 bases match TRBD1. The V segment lost 3 bases and the J segment 6 bases; nucleotides outside the gene matches: 4. The CDR3 totals 14 residues. Germline lookup yields CDR1 SEHNR and CDR2 FQNEAQ (reference sequence). CDR3 amino acids: CASSLTQGANEQFF. DNA of the CDR3: TGTGCCAGCAGCTTGACCCAGGGGGCCAATGAGCAGTTCTTC.

The chain links TRBV6-1 to TRBJ1-6, with a tentative D call TRBD1 (5 bases). CDR1 and CDR2 from the germline V gene are MNHNS and SASEGT. This CDR3 is 15 amino acids long. V lost 2 bases, J lost 7 bases, and 12 bases lay in between. The CDR3: CASSELGDGNSPLHF. The CDR3, as DNA: TGTGCCAGCAGTGAACTTGGGGACGGAAATTCACCCCTCCACTTT.

V and J are TRBV6-6 and TRBJ2-2; D might be TRBD1 or TRBD2, each matching 6 bases. Per the germline V gene, CDR1 is MNHNY and CDR2 is SVGAGI (reference sequence). This CDR3 region has 16 residues. V was shortened by 11 bases and J by 2 bases, with 21 bases between the two germline ends. CDR3 in amino acids: CAGGGTAISNTGELFF. The CDR3 nucleotides are TGTGCCGGGGGCGGGACGGCGATATCTAACACCGGGGAGCTGTTTTTT.

This chain links TRBV6-5 with TRBJ1-3; no clear D. CDR3 size: 15 residues. Germline CDR1 and CDR2: MNHEY and SVGAGI. V was trimmed by 8 bases and J by 0 bases, leaving 14 bases between them. This CDR3 reads CASGGMQLSGNTIYF. The CDR3 nucleotides are TGTGCCAGCGGAGGGATGCAGCTCTCTGGAAACACCATATATTTT.

This chain uses TRBV11-2 with TRBJ2-7, with D unclear. The germline V gene encodes CDR1 SGHAT and CDR2 FQNNGV. The CDR3 is made up of 14 amino acids. Trimming left V 4 bases short and J 3 bases short, with 13 bases between. CDR3: CASSSRSRFYEQYF. The CDR3 DNA reads as TGTGCCAGCAGCTCCAGGAGCAGATTCTACGAGCAGTACTTC. Full variable domain (remainder filled in from reference TRBV11-2 and TRBJ2-7): EAGVAQSPRYKIIEKRQSVAFWCNPISGHATLYWYQQILGQGPKLLIQFQNNGVVDDSQLPKDRFSAERLKGVDSTLKIQPAKLEDSAVYLCASSSRSRFYEQYFGPGTRLTVT.